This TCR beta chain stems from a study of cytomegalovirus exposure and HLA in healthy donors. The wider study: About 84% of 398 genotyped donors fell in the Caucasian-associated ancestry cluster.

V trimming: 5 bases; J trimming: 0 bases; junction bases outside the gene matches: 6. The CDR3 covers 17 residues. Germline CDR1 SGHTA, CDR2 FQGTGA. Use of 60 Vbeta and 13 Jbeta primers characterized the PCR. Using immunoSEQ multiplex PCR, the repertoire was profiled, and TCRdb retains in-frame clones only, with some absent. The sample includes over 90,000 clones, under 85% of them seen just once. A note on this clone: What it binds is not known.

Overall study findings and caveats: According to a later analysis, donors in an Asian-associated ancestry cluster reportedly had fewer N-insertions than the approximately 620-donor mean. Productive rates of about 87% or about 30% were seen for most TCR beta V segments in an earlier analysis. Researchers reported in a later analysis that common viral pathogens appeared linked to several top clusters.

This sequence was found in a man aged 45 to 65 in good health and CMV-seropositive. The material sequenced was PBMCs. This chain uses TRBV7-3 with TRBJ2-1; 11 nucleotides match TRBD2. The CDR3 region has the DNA TGTGCCAGCAGCCCCCTGGGGACTAGCGGCTCCTACAATGAGCAGTTCTTC. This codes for CASSPLGTSGSYNEQFF.